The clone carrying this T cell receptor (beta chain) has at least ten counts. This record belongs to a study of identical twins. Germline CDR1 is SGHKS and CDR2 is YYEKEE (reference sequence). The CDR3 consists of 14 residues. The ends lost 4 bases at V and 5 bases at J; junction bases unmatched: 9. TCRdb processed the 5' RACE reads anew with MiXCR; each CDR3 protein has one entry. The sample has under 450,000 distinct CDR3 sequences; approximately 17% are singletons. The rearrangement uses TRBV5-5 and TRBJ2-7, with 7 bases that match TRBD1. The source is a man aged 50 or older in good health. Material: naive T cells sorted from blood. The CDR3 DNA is TGTGCCAGCAGCCCCAACCCAGGGGGTAACGAGCAGTACTTC. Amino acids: CASSPNPGGNEQYF.